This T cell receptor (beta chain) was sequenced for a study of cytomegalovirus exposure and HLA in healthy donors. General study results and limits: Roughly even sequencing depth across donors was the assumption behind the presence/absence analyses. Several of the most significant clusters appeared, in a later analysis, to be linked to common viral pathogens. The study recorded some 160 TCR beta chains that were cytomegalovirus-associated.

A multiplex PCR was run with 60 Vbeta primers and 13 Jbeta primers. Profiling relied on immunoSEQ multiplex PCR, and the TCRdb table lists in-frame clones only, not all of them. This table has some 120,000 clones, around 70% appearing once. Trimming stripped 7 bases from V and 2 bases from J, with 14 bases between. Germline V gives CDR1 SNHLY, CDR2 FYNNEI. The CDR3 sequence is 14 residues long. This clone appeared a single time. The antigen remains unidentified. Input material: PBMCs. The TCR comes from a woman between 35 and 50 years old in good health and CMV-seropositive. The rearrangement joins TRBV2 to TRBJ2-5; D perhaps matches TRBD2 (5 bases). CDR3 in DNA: TGTGCCAGCACCCCTCTCGGGGTACAAGAGACCCAGTACTTC. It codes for CASTPLGVQETQYF.